The 18 T cell receptor beta chains listed next were all sequenced from one sample in a study of graft-versus-host responses after intestinal transplantation. Produced via immunoSEQ multiplex PCR; TCRdb's table is partial and in-frame only. Among about 120,000 clones listed, 85% to 95% were seen once. These TCRs' antigens remain unknown. This material consisted of unstimulated CD8+ T cells sorted from spleen or lymph node cells, taken before intestinal transplant. These receptors were obtained from a human donor who received an intestinal transplant.

The chain couples TRBV6-5 to TRBJ2-4; TRBD1 aligns across 12 bases. Trimming took 0 bases from V and 8 from J; bases not matched to a gene: 5. CDR1 is MNHEY, CDR2 SVGAGI, per germline. The CDR3 covers 16 residues. The CDR3 coding sequence is TGTGCCAGCAGTTACTCGGGACAGGGGGCTGGAGACATTCAGTACTTC. It codes for CASSYSGQGAGDIQYF.

CDR3 nucleotides: TGTGCCAGCAGCCAATATTTAGCGGGAGGGCGAGAGACCCAGTACTTC. It codes for CASSQYLAGGRETQYF. The gene calls are TRBV7-9 and TRBJ2-5, with 11 bases matching TRBD2. Germline CDR1 SEHNR, CDR2 FQNEAQ (reference sequence). Trimming removed 5 bases from V and 4 bases from J; junction bases left unmatched: 9. The CDR3 runs 16 residues.

This chain uses TRBV4-1 with TRBJ2-5, with D possibly matching TRBD2 (5 bases). The closer fit of TRBJ2-7 to the DNA end suggests the J call may be wrong. The CDR3 contains 15 residues. From germline, CDR1 is MGHRA and CDR2 YSYEKL. CDR3 sequence reads: CASSQVSGSGYEQYF. CDR3 DNA sequence: TGCGCCAGCAGCCAAGTCTCGGGATCCGGCTACGAGCAGTACTTC.

The J gene is TRBJ2-7, the V gene TRBV18; possibly TRBD1 for D (5 bases). The CDR3 is made up of 14 amino acids. The V gene's germline CDR1 is KGHSH and CDR2 LQKENI. Trimming left V 3 bases short and J 5 bases short, with 14 bases between. CDR3 protein: CASSPTVLRHEQYF. The CDR3 nucleotides read TGTGCCAGCTCACCGACAGTGCTGCGGCACGAGCAGTACTTC.

The chain is built from TRBV7-9 and TRBJ2-5; TRBD2 might be the D (5 bases). V lost 1 base and J 5 bases, leaving 8 bases between the germline ends. CDR1 SEHNR and CDR2 FQNEAQ come from the germline V gene (reference sequence). This CDR3 is built from 13 residues. This CDR3 is CASSLGGDETQYF. The CDR3 nucleotides are TGTGCCAGCAGCTTAGGGGGAGATGAGACCCAGTACTTC.

The CDR3 is CASSLGQGRPTDTQYF. The DNA for the CDR3 is TGTGCCAGCAGCTTAGGACAGGGACGTCCGACAGATACGCAGTATTTT. V and J are TRBV5-5 and TRBJ2-3; the match to TRBD1 covers 8 bases. The length of the CDR3 is 16 residues. Looked up from germline, CDR1 is SGHKS and CDR2 is YYEKEE (reference sequence). J lost 3 bases, V lost 2 bases, and 8 bases had no gene match. The entire variable domain, with the rest obtained from reference TRBV5-5 and TRBJ2-3, is as follows: DAGVTQSPTHLIKTRGQQVTLRCSPISGHKSVSWYQQVLGQGPQFIFQYYEKEERGRGNFPDRFSARQFPNYSSELNVNALLLGDSALYLCASSLGQGRPTDTQYFGPGTRLTVL.

This clone has a handful of counts. V and J are TRBV6-4 and TRBJ2-7; 10 positions agree with TRBD1. The CDR3 consists of 14 residues. CDR1 is MRHNA and CDR2 is SNTAGT in the germline V gene. Trimming took 6 bases from V and 2 from J; bases not matched to a gene: 4. The CDR3, as DNA: TGTGCCAGCAGGGGACAGGGGAGCCCCTACGAGCAGTACTTC. This encodes CASRGQGSPYEQYF.

This chain links TRBV11-3 with TRBJ2-1; 11 nucleotides match TRBD2. With V trimmed by 1 base and J by 3 bases, 5 bases remained unmatched. This CDR3 has 17 amino acids. Germline V lookup: CDR1 SGHNT, CDR2 YENEEA. The CDR3 sequence: CASSLGGLADNYNEQFF. CDR3 in DNA: TGTGCCAGCAGCTTAGGGGGACTAGCGGATAACTACAATGAGCAGTTCTTC. Drawing the rest from reference TRBV11-3 and TRBJ2-1, the complete variable domain is EAGVVQSPRYKIIEKKQPVAFWCNPISGHNTLYWYLQNLGQGPELLIRYENEEAVDDSQLPKDRFSAERLKGVDSTLKIQPAELGDSAVYLCASSLGGLADNYNEQFFGPGTRLTVL.

The CDR3 DNA reads TGTGCCAGCAGTTTGATGGTGGGACAGGGGGCGGACGAGCAGTACTTC. This codes for CASSLMVGQGADEQYF. This chain connects TRBV27 to TRBJ2-7; 12 bases fit TRBD1. The length of the CDR3 is 16 residues. Trimming at V came to 3 bases and at J to 5 bases, leaving 8 bases not matched to a gene. The germline CDR1 and CDR2 sequences are MNHEY and SMNVEV (reference sequence).

This clone was counted a single time. The chain couples TRBV12-5 to TRBJ2-1, with 11 bases fitting TRBD1. The CDR3 totals 16 residues. CDR1 LGHNT and CDR2 FRNRAP come from the germline V gene. Trimming took 6 bases from V and 2 from J; bases not matched to a gene: 6. CDR3 sequence reads: CASGPPGQGAYNEQFF. DNA of the CDR3: TGTGCTAGTGGCCCTCCGGGACAGGGGGCCTACAATGAGCAGTTCTTC.

Turning to this clone: Other DNA sequences in this sample translate to the same CDR3. V usage is TRBV7-6 and J usage is TRBJ2-7, with TRBD1 identical over 9 bases. This CDR3 has 14 amino acids. The V segment lost 5 bases and the J segment 1 base; nucleotides outside the gene matches: 3. Germline lookup yields CDR1 SGHVS and CDR2 FNYEAQ. The CDR3 here is CASSPGTGSYEQYF. DNA of the CDR3: TGTGCCAGCAGCCCCGGGACAGGGTCCTACGAGCAGTACTTC.

This clone was seen only a few times. The chain is built from TRBV4-1 and TRBJ2-7; 9 positions match TRBD2. Germline loops: CDR1 MGHRA, CDR2 YSYEKL. This CDR3 spans 15 amino acids. V shed 1 base and J 4 bases; nucleotides not matched to a gene: 5. The DNA for the CDR3 is TGCGCCAGCAGCCAAGTAGCGGGAGTTCAGTACGAGCAGTACTTC. Its translation: CASSQVAGVQYEQYF.

This chain joins TRBV19 and TRBJ1-2; D is unresolved. The germline gives CDR1 LNHDA, CDR2 SQIVND (reference sequence). CDR3 size: 16 residues. Trimming removed 3 bases at V and 0 bases at J, with 14 bases between. The CDR3 loop reads CASSMGLGTANYGYTF. CDR3 sequence (DNA): TGTGCCAGTAGTATGGGTTTGGGCACCGCTAACTATGGCTACACCTTC.

This chain uses TRBV2 with TRBJ2-7; D is unclear. V lost 2 bases, J lost 5 bases, and 4 bases lay in between. Germline values: CDR1 SNHLY, CDR2 FYNNEI. The CDR3 is 11 residues long. The CDR3 region is CASSEYNEQYF. CDR3 sequence (DNA): TGTGCCAGCAGTGAATATAACGAGCAGTACTTC.

V is TRBV5-1 and J is TRBJ2-5; D is undetermined. Deletions cut 0 bases from V and 1 base from J, with 7 bases between. The CDR3 has 14 residues. Germline lookup yields CDR1 SGHRS and CDR2 YFSETQ. This CDR3 is CASSLGLPQETQYF. In nucleotides, the CDR3 is TGCGCCAGCAGCTTGGGGCTACCCCAAGAGACCCAGTACTTC.

V usage is TRBV14 and J usage is TRBJ2-7; weak D call: TRBD1 (6 bases). This CDR3 contains 14 residues. Germline V gives CDR1 SGHDN, CDR2 FVKESK. V was trimmed by 3 bases and J by 2 bases, leaving 11 bases between them. The CDR3 sequence is CASSHVQGPYEQYF. CDR3 nucleotide sequence: TGTGCCAGCAGCCATGTACAGGGCCCCTACGAGCAGTACTTC.

The V call is TRBV7-8, the J call TRBJ2-7; D is unresolved. The CDR3 has 16 residues. Per germline, CDR1 SGHVS and CDR2 FQNEAQ. V lost 0 bases to trimming and J lost 1 base, with 13 bases between them. The chain's CDR3 is CASSLASWSLSYEQYF. CDR3 sequence (DNA): TGTGCCAGCAGCTTAGCGTCCTGGTCACTGTCCTACGAGCAGTACTTC.

The rearrangement uses TRBV19 and TRBJ2-3; 11 nucleotides match TRBD2. Germline assignment: CDR1 LNHDA and CDR2 SQIVND (reference sequence). V lost 6 bases and J lost 5; bases outside the gene matches: 10. The CDR3 is 16 residues long. The CDR3 nucleotides read TGTGCCAGTAGCCCAAATCGCCTAGCGGGAGGAGATACGCAGTATTTT. It encodes CASSPNRLAGGDTQYF.